This T cell receptor beta chain was sequenced during a study of CXCR3-negative and CXCR3-positive naive CD8 T cells. Study-level findings and limits: Hydrophobicity was higher for TRB CDR3s found in CXCR3-positive naive cells than in CXCR3-negative naive cells.

As to this clonotype: Its target is not known.

Naivety in CD8+ T cells corresponded to a CD45RO-CCR7+CD27+CD95- phenotype. The CDR3 extends over 14 amino acids. Germline V CDR1 and CDR2: SQVTM, ANQGSEA. UMI-labeled TRB cDNA libraries were prepared by 5' RACE. TCRdb re-called the 5' RACE reads; one entry per CDR3 protein, DNA not given. This sample carries under 85,000 distinct CDR3 sequences, with 0.55% to 0.7% going to the ten biggest clones. This receptor was taken from a human donor in good health. Some clones in this sample may be carry-over from other donors' samples. Source material: naive CXCR3+ CD8+ T cells from blood. The subset denotes: CD45RO-CCR7+CD27+CD95- naive CD8+ T cells expressing CXCR3 (TNR3+). This chain joins TRBV29-1 and TRBJ2-3. The CDR3 here is CSVEDLGNTDTQYF.